This passage covers 15 T cell receptor beta chains from one sample sequenced in a study of OX40 agonist ivuxolimab in advanced cancers. Assay used: immunoSEQ multiplex PCR; TCRdb lists only in-frame clones, some missing. The table records 53,000 or so clones, 65% to 85% of them present only once. Specimen: CD4+ or CD8+ T cells sorted from blood, collected in a trial of the OX40 agonist ivuxolimab. The receptors were gathered from an adult with an advanced solid tumor such as melanoma, head and neck, liver or kidney cancer.

In DNA form, the CDR3 reads TGCGCCAGCAGCCTAGGGGGCAGCTTGGATGAAAAACTGTTTTTT. This encodes CASSLGGSLDEKLFF. The chain recombines TRBV4-1 with TRBJ1-4; 7 bases map to TRBD1. The J segment lost 6 bases and the V segment lost 4 bases, leaving 8 bases of the junction unmatched. This CDR3 spans 15 amino acids. Germline V gives CDR1 MGHRA, CDR2 YSYEKL.

The V gene is TRBV2, the J gene TRBJ2-2, with D tentatively TRBD1 (6 bases). This CDR3 region has 14 residues. Trimming removed 7 bases at V and 6 bases at J, with 15 bases between. Germline V gene data show CDR1 as SNHLY and CDR2 as FYNNEI. CDR3 in DNA: TGTGCCAGCATAAGACAGGCGAGGGCCGGGGAGCTGTTTTTT. It codes for CASIRQARAGELFF.

This chain links TRBV28 with TRBJ2-3; 10 nucleotides line up with TRBD2. With 6 bases clipped from V and 4 bases from J, the junction kept 13 bases outside the gene matches. The CDR3 has 17 amino acids. CDR1 is MDHEN and CDR2 is SYDVKM in the germline V gene. The CDR3 nucleotides are TGTGCCAGCAGAAAGTTCGGGTCGAGCGGGAGGGCAGATACGCAGTATTTT. Protein: CASRKFGSSGRADTQYF.

The chain combines TRBV6-5 with TRBJ1-1; no definite D call. The V end was cut by 5 bases, the J end by 4 bases, with 11 bases between. This CDR3 has 13 amino acids. Germline V gene sequence: CDR1 MNHEY, CDR2 SVGAGI. The chain's CDR3 is CASSVTWSTEAFF. The DNA for the CDR3 is TGTGCCAGCAGTGTGACATGGTCCACTGAAGCTTTCTTT.

The chain uses TRBV7-3 and TRBJ2-3; D is unresolved. The germline gives CDR1 SGHTA, CDR2 FQGTGA. V lost 5 bases, J lost 0 bases, and 15 bases lay in between. The CDR3 contains 16 residues. Here the CDR3 reads CASSPTSSVSTDTQYF. For the CDR3, the DNA is TGTGCCAGCAGCCCGACGTCAAGTGTTAGCACAGATACGCAGTATTTT.

This chain joins TRBV5-1 and TRBJ1-1, with a tentative D call TRBD1 (5 bases). The CDR3 contains 15 residues. Trimming cost V 3 bases and J 3 bases, with 15 bases left between them. Germline-derived CDR1 and CDR2 are SGHRS and YFSETQ. CDR3 nucleotides: TGCGCCAGCAGCTCCGCAGGGAGATTTTACACTGAAGCTTTCTTT. Translating gives CASSSAGRFYTEAFF.

The chain carries TRBV2 and TRBJ2-5, with 9 nucleotides matching TRBD1. CDR3 length equals 13 residues. Germline loops: CDR1 SNHLY, CDR2 FYNNEI. J was trimmed by 5 bases and V by 6 bases; bases with no gene match: 4. The CDR3 DNA reads as TGTGCCAGCAGCCGGGACAGGGTGGAGACCCAGTACTTC. This gives the protein CASSRDRVETQYF.

This chain links TRBV6-4 with TRBJ2-1, with D perhaps matching TRBD2 (5 bases). CDR3 size: 14 residues. Germline V gene sequence: CDR1 MRHNA, CDR2 SNTAGT. V was trimmed by 0 bases and J by 9 bases, leaving 12 bases between them. The CDR3 loop is CASSDSSGAGEQFF. The CDR3 bases are TGTGCCAGCAGTGACTCGAGCGGTGCTGGTGAGCAGTTCTTC.

The sample holds a few counts of this clone. V and J are TRBV20-1 and TRBJ1-1; TRBD1 is a possible D gene (5 bases). This CDR3 comprises 10 residues. Trimming removed 7 bases from V and 10 bases from J, with 13 bases in between. Germline assignment: CDR1 DFQATT and CDR2 SNEGSKA (reference sequence). The CDR3 loop reads CSEASQGAFF. The CDR3 DNA reads as TGCAGTGAGGCCAGCCAGGGAGCTTTCTTT.

This chain links TRBV28 with TRBJ1-3; D may be TRBD1 (6 bases). Trimming shortened V by 5 bases and J by 2 bases, and 19 bases separated the two germline ends. CDR1 and CDR2 (germline): MDHEN, SYDVKM. CDR3 size: 17 residues. The CDR3 DNA is TGTGCCAGCAGTCGACATTTTTTGTCAGGGGCTGGAAACACCATATATTTT. The encoded protein is CASSRHFLSGAGNTIYF.

This clone was seen only once. This chain links TRBV10-3 with TRBJ1-5; a weak D match, TRBD1 (5 bases). Trimming shortened V by 9 bases and J by 3 bases, and 18 bases separated the two germline ends. The CDR3 has 15 residues. The germline V gene encodes CDR1 ENHRY and CDR2 SYGVKD. CDR3 DNA: TGTGCCATTGGGCTTGGGGCGGGGAACAATCAGCCCCAGCATTTT. It specifies CAIGLGAGNNQPQHF.

This clone has a single count. This chain connects TRBV7-8 to TRBJ1-1; 7 nucleotides agree with TRBD1. There are 14 residues in the CDR3. Trimming at V came to 5 bases and at J to 3 bases, leaving 6 bases not matched to a gene. Looked up from germline, CDR1 is SGHVS and CDR2 is FQNEAQ. CDR3: CASSTRQGYTEAFF. CDR3 in DNA: TGTGCCAGCAGCACCCGACAGGGCTACACTGAAGCTTTCTTT.

V is TRBV11-2 and J is TRBJ2-7, with no clear D. From germline, CDR1 is SGHAT and CDR2 FQNNGV. This CDR3 region has 16 residues. The V end was cut by 5 bases, the J end by 3 bases, with 20 bases between. CDR3 region: CASSDLQASIIYEQYF. The CDR3 DNA follows: TGTGCCAGCAGCGACCTCCAGGCTAGTATAATCTACGAGCAGTACTTC.

In its sample, this clone was seen a few times. The J gene is TRBJ1-1, the V gene TRBV5-1; D is unresolved. CDR3 length equals 14 residues. Germline lookup yields CDR1 SGHRS and CDR2 YFSETQ. The V end was cut by 0 bases, the J end by 0 bases, with 6 bases between. The CDR3 reads CASSLVRVNTEAFF. DNA of the CDR3: TGCGCCAGCAGCTTGGTCCGTGTGAACACTGAAGCTTTCTTT.

This clone is judged medium-sized. V gene TRBV28 combines with J gene TRBJ1-1, with D unclear. Germline assignment: CDR1 MDHEN and CDR2 SYDVKM. This CDR3 is 14 amino acids long. The V and J ends lost 6 bases and 6 bases respectively, with 17 bases between them. In DNA form, the CDR3 reads TGTGCCAGCAGAGACCCCGGAGTAAGGGCTGAAGCTTTCTTT. This sequence encodes CASRDPGVRAEAFF. Together with reference TRBV28 and TRBJ1-1, the CDR3 gives the full variable domain: DVKVTQSSRYLVKRTGEKVFLECVQDMDHENMFWYRQDPGLGLRLIYFSYDVKMKEKGDIPEGYSVSREKKERFSLILESASTNQTSMYLCASRDPGVRAEAFFGQGTRLTVV.